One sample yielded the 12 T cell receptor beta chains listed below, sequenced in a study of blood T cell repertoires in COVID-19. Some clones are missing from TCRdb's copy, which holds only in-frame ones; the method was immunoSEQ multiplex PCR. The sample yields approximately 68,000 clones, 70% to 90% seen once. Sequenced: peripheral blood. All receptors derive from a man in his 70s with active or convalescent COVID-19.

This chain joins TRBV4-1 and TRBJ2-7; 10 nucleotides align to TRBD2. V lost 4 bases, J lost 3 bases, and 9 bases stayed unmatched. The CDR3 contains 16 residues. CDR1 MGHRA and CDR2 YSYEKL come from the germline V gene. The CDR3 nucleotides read TGCGCCAGCAGCCTCCACCGGACTAGCGGAGACTACGAGCAGTACTTC. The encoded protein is CASSLHRTSGDYEQYF.

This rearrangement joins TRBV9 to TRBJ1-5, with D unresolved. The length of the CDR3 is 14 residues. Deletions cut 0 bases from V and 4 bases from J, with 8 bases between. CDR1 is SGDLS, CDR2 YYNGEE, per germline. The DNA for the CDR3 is TGTGCCAGCAGCGTAGGGGCCAAAAATCAGCCCCAGCATTTT. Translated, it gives CASSVGAKNQPQHF.

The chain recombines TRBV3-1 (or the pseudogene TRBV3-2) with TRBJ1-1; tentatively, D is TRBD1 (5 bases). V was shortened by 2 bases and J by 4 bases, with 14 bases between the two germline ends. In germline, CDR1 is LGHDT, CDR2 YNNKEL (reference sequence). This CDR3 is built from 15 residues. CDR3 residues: CASSQQGSWSTEAFF. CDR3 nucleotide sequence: TGTGCCAGCAGCCAACAGGGATCGTGGAGCACTGAAGCTTTCTTT.

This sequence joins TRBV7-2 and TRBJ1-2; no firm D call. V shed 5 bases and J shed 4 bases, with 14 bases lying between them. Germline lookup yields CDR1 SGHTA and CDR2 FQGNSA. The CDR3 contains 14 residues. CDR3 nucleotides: TGTGCCAGCAGCCCCCCGGGGAGGGTCTATGGCTACACCTTC. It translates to CASSPPGRVYGYTF. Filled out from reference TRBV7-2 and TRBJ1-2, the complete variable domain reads GAGVSQSPSNKVTEKGKDVELRCDPISGHTALYWYRQSLGQGLEFLIYFQGNSAPDKSGLPSDRFSAERTGGSVSTLTIQRTQQEDSAVYLCASSPPGRVYGYTFGSGTRLTVV.

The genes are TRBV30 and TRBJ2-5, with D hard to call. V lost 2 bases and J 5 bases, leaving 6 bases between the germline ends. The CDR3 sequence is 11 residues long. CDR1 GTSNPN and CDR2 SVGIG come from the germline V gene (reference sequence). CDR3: CAWSYEETQYF. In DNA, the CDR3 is TGTGCCTGGAGTTACGAGGAGACCCAGTACTTC.

The CDR3 DNA reads TGCAGCGTTGAAGGGGGCTTAGGTGTTCAGGATACGCAGTATTTT. It is translated as CSVEGGLGVQDTQYF. V is TRBV29-1 and J is TRBJ2-3; D possibly corresponds to TRBD1 (5 bases). The V end was cut by 1 base, the J end by 6 bases, with 17 bases between. This CDR3 spans 15 amino acids. Germline CDR1 is SQVTM and CDR2 is ANQGSEA.

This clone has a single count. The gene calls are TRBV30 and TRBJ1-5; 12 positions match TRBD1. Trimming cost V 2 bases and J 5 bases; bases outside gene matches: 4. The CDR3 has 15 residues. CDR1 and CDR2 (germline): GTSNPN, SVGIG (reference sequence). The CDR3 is CAWSSGTGGYQPQHF. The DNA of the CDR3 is TGTGCCTGGAGTTCGGGGACAGGGGGCTATCAGCCCCAGCATTTT.

The CDR3 DNA follows: TGCGCCAGCAGCTTGGCCTGGGGACTAGAAGAGACCCAGTACTTC. It translates to CASSLAWGLEETQYF. The rearrangement joins TRBV5-1 to TRBJ2-5; 8 bases line up with TRBD2. CDR1 is SGHRS, CDR2 YFSETQ, per germline. V shed 0 bases, J shed 3 bases, and the junction held 4 bases outside the gene matches. The CDR3 loop spans 15 amino acids.

In nucleotides, the CDR3 is TGTGCCAGCAGCCAAACGGTGAACTCCTACGAGCAGTACTTC. It specifies CASSQTVNSYEQYF. The chain uses TRBV4-2 and TRBJ2-7, with D hard to call. V dropped 2 bases and J dropped 0 bases, with 8 bases sitting between them. The germline gives CDR1 LGHNA, CDR2 YNFKEQ. The CDR3 length is 14 residues.

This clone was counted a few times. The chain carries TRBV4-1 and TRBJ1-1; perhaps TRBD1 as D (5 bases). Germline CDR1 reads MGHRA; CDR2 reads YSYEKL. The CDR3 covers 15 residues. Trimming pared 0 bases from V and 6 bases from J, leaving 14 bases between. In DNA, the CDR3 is TGCGCCAGCAGCCAAGATCCAGGGATTGGCGCTGAAGCTTTCTTT. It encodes CASSQDPGIGAEAFF.

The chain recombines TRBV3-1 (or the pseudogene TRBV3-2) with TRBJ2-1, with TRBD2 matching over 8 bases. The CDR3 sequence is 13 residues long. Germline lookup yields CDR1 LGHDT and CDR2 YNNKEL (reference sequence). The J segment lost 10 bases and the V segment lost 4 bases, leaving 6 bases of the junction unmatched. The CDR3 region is CASSLAGIREQFF. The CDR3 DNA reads TGTGCCAGCAGCCTAGCGGGGATCCGGGAGCAGTTCTTC.

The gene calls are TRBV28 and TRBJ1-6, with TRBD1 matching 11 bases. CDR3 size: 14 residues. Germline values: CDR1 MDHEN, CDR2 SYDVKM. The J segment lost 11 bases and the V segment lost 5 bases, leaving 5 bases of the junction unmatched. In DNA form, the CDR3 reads TGTGCCAGCAGTCCCGGGACAGGGGGGGCACCCCTCCACTTT. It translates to CASSPGTGGAPLHF. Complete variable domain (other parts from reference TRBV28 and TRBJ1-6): DVKVTQSSRYLVKRTGEKVFLECVQDMDHENMFWYRQDPGLGLRLIYFSYDVKMKEKGDIPEGYSVSREKKERFSLILESASTNQTSMYLCASSPGTGGAPLHFGNGTRLTVT.